This T cell receptor (beta chain) originates from a study of technical replicates of blood from several donors. Some clones are missing from TCRdb's copy, which holds only in-frame ones; the method was immunoSEQ multiplex PCR. The top ten clones hold 7% to 8.5% of a sample with more than 9,000 clones, around 94% of them seen once. This clonotype originated in a human donor in good health. Sequencing was done on a sample of PBMCs.

The CDR3 region has the DNA TGTGCCTGGAGTAAGTTCGGGACTAGCGGCTCCTACGAGCAGTACTTC. Encoded protein: CAWSKFGTSGSYEQYF. The chain carries TRBV30 and TRBJ2-7; 11 bases match TRBD2. V dropped 2 bases and J dropped 0; count of bases not matched to a gene: 6. This CDR3 is 16 amino acids long. The germline V gene encodes CDR1 GTSNPN and CDR2 SVGIG (reference sequence).